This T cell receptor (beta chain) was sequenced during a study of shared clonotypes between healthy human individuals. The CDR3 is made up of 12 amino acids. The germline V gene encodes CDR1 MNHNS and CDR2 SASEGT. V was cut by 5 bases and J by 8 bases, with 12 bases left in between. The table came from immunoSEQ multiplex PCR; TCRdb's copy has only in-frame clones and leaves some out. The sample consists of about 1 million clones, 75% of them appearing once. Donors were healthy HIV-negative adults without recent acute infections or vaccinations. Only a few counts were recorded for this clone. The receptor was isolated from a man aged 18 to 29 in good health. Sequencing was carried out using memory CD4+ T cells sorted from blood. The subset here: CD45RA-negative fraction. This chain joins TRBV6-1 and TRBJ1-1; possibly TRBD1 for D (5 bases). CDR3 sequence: CASSPGEKEAFF. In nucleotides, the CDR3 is TGTGCCAGCAGTCCGGGGGAGAAGGAAGCTTTCTTT.